Listed below are T cell receptor beta chains from one sample, sequenced in a study of CD8 T cells in Susac syndrome. TCRdb redid the calling of the immunoSEQ multiplex PCR reads with MiXCR, one entry per CDR3 protein. The sample has 150,000 to 200,000 distinct CDR3 sequences; under 95% are singletons. Sequenced: CD4+ T cells from PBMCs. These receptors all come from a human donor with multiple sclerosis. CDR3s include the opening cysteine and the closing phenylalanine or tryptophan. A D gene is named only where the DNA matches it firmly. A row's size may be missing; if present it is once, few, many or a size class.

abundance,j_gene,d_gene,v_gene,CDR3nt,CDR3aa
few,TRBJ1-2,-,TRBV14,TGTGCCAGCAGCCAAAGTAGGCTCTATGGCTACACCTTC,CASSQSRLYGYTF
-,TRBJ2-2,-,TRBV2,TGTGCCAGCAGTGAAGCAGGCGGGGAGCTGTTTTTT,CASSEAGGELFF
-,TRBJ1-2,TRBD1,TRBV5-1,TGCGCCAGCAGCGCCTACAGGGGGCCGGGGGGCTACACCTTC,CASSAYRGPGGYTF
-,TRBJ1-2,TRBD1,TRBV28,TGTGCCAGCAGTCCCGGGACAGGGGAACGGTATGGCTACACCTTC,CASSPGTGERYGYTF
-,TRBJ2-3,-,TRBV28,TGTGCCAGCACTGCCCTCGGTGATACGCAGTATTTT,CASTALGDTQYF
-,TRBJ1-2,-,TRBV12-3/TRBV12-4,TGTGCCAGCAGCCTAACTAACGACAGGACCACTGGCTACACCTTC,CASSLTNDRTTGYTF
few,TRBJ2-7,-,TRBV27,TGTGCCAGCAGTTATGCGGGATCCTACGAGCAGTACTTC,CASSYAGSYEQYF
-,TRBJ2-1,-,TRBV13,TGTGCCAGCAGCTTTGCGACTCCGTCCTACAATGAGCAGTTCTTC,CASSFATPSYNEQFF
-,TRBJ2-5,-,TRBV6-1,TGTGCCAGCAGTGTTGGGACAGCTCGGGGGGGAGAGACCCAGTACTTC,CASSVGTARGGETQYF
-,TRBJ1-5,-,TRBV19,TGTGCCAGTAGCAGACGGGAGGAACCCCAGCATTTT,CASSRREEPQHF
-,TRBJ1-2,-,TRBV24-1,TGTGCCACCACAGCTCCTATACAGGGCACCTATGGCTACACCTTC,CATTAPIQGTYGYTF